The source of this T cell receptor beta chain is a study of blood T cell repertoires in COVID-19. Assay used: immunoSEQ multiplex PCR; TCRdb lists only in-frame clones, some missing. The table shows 200,000 to 250,000 clones, with roughly 80% occurring only once. Germline CDR1 reads MNHEY; CDR2 reads SMNVEV (reference sequence). This CDR3 spans 14 amino acids. Trimming shortened V by 6 bases and J by 0 bases, and 11 bases separated the two germline ends. The chain recombines TRBV27 with TRBJ1-1; D gene uncertain. The sequencing sample was made of PBMCs or T cells enriched from blood (not recorded which). The receptor was derived from a man aged 55 to 70 who had recovered from COVID-19. The CDR3 DNA sequence: TGTGCCAGCAGCCTCTCAGATCTGAACACTGAAGCTTTCTTT. Protein product: CASSLSDLNTEAFF.